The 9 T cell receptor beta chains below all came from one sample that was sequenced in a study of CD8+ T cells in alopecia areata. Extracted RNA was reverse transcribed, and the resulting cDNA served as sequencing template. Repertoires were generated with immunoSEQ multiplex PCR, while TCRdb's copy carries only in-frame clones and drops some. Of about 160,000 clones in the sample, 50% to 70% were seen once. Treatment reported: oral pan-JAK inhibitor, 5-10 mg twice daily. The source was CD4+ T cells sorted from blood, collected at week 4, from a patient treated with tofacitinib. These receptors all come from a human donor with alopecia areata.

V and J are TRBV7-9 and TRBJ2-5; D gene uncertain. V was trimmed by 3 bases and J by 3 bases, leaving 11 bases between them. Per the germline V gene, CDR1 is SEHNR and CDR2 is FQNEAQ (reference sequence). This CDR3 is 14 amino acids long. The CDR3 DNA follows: TGTGCCAGCAGCTTCGGATTCTTGGAAGAGACCCAGTACTTC. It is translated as CASSFGFLEETQYF. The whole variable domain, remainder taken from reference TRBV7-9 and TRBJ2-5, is DTGVSQNPRHKITKRGQNVTFRCDPISEHNRLYWYRQTLGQGPEFLTYFQNEAQLEKSRLLSDRFSAERPKGSFSTLEIQRTEQGDSAMYLCASSFGFLEETQYFGPGTRLLVL.

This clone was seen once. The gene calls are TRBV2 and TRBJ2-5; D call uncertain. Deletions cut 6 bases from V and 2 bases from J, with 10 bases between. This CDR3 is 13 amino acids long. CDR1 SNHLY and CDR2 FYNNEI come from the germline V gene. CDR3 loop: CASRAGQQETQYF. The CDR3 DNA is TGTGCCAGCAGGGCCGGGCAGCAAGAGACCCAGTACTTC.

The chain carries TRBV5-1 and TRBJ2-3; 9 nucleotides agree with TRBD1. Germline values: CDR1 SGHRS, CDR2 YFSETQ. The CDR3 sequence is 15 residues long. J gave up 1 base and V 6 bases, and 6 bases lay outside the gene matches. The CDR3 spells CASNLDRGGTDTQYF. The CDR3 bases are TGCGCCAGCAACCTGGACAGGGGTGGCACAGATACGCAGTATTTT.

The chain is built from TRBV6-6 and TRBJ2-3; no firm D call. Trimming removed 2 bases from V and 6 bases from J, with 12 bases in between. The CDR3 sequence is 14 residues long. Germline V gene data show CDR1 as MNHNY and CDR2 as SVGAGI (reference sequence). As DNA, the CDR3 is TGTGCCAGCAGTTACGTGGCAGGCTCCGATACGCAGTATTTT. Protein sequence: CASSYVAGSDTQYF.

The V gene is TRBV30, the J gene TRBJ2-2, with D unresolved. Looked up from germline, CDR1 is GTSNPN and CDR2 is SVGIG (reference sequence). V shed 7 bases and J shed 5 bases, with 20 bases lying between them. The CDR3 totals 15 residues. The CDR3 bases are TGTGCCTTGGAACAAGACGGAGCAAAAACCGGGGAGCTGTTTTTT. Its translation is CALEQDGAKTGELFF.

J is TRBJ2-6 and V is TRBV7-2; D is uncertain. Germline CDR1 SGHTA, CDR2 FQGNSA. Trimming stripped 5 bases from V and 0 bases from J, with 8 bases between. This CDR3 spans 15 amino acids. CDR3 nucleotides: TGTGCCAGCAGCCAGCAGGCCTCTGGGGCCAACGTCCTGACTTTC. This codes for CASSQQASGANVLTF.

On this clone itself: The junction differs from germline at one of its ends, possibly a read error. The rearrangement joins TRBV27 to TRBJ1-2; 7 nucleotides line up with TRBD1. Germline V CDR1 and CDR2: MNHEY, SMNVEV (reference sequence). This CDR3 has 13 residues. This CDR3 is CASSVGQDYVYTF. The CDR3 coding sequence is TGTGCCAGCAGCGTTGGACAGGACTATGTCTACACCTTC.

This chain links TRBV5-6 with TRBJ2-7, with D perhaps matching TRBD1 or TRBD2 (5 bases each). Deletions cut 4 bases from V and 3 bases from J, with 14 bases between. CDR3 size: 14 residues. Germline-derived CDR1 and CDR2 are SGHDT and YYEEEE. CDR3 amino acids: CASSRTGLLYEQYF. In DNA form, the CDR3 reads TGTGCCAGCAGCCGTACGGGGCTCCTCTACGAGCAGTACTTC.

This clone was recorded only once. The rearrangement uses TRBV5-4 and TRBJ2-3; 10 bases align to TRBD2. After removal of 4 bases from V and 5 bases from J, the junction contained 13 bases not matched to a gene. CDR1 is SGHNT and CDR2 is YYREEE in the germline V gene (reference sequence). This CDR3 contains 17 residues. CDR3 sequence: CASSVGPKRGGLDTQYF. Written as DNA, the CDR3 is TGTGCCAGCAGCGTCGGCCCAAAGCGGGGGGGCTTAGATACGCAGTATTTT.